This TCR beta chain was documented in a study of blood T cells in healthy people across ages. Study outcomes and limitations: Older age coincided with a roughly linear decline in TCR beta diversity per million T cells.

A second PCR of 7 to 11 cycles used a sample-barcoded 5' primer and a J-beta primer mix. Every cDNA was tagged by a template-switch adaptor with 12 random nucleotides. TCRdb processed the 5' RACE reads anew with MiXCR; each CDR3 protein has one entry. The data show approximately 800,000 distinct CDR3 sequences, with around 25% seen just once and approximately 3.7% held by the top ten. RNA extraction gave at least 5 micrograms of total RNA per sample. V gave up 8 bases and J gave up 0 bases, with 8 bases separating them. The germline gives CDR1 SNHLY, CDR2 FYNNEI. The CDR3 consists of 14 residues. This clonotype turned up a few times. Its target is unknown. These data also featured in a second study, about T cells of mothers and their children.

Sequenced: blood. The gene calls are TRBV2 and TRBJ1-6; D may be TRBD1 (6 bases). The receptor was isolated from a boy younger than 18 in good health. The CDR3 here is CASQGSSYNSPLHF. The CDR3 DNA sequence: TGTGCCAGCCAGGGGAGCTCCTATAATTCACCCCTCCACTTT.